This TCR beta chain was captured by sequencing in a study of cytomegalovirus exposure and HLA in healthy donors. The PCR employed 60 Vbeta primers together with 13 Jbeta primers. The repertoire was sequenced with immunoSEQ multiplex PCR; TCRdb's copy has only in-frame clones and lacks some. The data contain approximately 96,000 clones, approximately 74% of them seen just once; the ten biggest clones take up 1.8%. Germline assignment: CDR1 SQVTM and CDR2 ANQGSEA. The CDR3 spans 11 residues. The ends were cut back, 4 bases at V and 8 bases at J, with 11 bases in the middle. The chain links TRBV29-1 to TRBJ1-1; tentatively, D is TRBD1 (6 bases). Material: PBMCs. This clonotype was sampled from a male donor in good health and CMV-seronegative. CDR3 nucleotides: TGCAGCGTTGCGTTTCAGGGGGAAGCTTTCTTT. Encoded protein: CSVAFQGEAFF.